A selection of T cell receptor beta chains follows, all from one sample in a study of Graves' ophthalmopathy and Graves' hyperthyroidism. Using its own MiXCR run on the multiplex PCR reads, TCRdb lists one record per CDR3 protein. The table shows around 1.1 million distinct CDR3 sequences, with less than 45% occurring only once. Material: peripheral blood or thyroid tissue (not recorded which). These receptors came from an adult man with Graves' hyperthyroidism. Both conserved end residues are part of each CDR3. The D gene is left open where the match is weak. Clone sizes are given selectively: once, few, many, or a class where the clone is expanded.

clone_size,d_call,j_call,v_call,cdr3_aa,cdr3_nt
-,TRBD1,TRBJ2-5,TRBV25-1,CASATGVGETQYF,TGTGCCTCAGCGACAGGGGTGGGAGAGACCCAGTACTTC
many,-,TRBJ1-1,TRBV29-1,CSVEDLPGNTEAFF,TGCAGCGTTGAAGATTTACCGGGGAACACTGAAGCTTTCTTT
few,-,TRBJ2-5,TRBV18,CASSGGPETQYF,TGTGCCAGCTCAGGGGGGCCAGAGACCCAGTACTTC
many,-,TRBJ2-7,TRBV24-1,CATSDTRDTSSYEQYF,TGTGCCACCAGTGACACCCGGGACACCAGCTCCTACGAGCAGTACTTC
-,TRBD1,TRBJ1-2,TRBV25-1,CASSGETGGNYGYTF,TGTGCCAGCAGTGGCGAGACAGGGGGCAACTATGGCTACACCTTC
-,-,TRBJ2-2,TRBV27,CASSPLAGGELFF,TGTGCCAGCAGTCCTCTAGCAGGCGGGGAGCTGTTTTTT
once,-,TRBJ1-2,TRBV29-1,CSVTSRQNGYTF,TGCAGCGTAACTTCGAGACAGAACGGCTACACCTTC
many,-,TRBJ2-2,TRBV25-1,CASSEEPPRLNTGELFF,TGTGCCAGCAGTGAAGAACCCCCGCGGTTGAACACCGGGGAGCTGTTTTTT
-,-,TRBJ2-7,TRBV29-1,CSVGGKGITYEQYF,TGCAGCGTTGGGGGGAAGGGGATAACCTACGAGCAGTACTTC
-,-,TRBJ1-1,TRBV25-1,CASRYGEAFF,TGTGCCAGCAGGTATGGTGAAGCTTTCTTT